The source of this T cell receptor (beta chain) is a study of OX40 agonist ivuxolimab in advanced cancers. Study background: Administration of intravenous ivuxolimab to patients occurred every 2 weeks at 0.01 to 10 mg/kg.

TCRdb keeps only in-frame clones here, not all; method: immunoSEQ multiplex PCR. The profile shows about 58,000 clones, around nine tenths of them singletons. V shed 2 bases and J shed 0 bases, with 8 bases lying between them. Germline lookup yields CDR1 LNHDA and CDR2 SQIVND (reference sequence). The CDR3 consists of 15 residues. The receptor was derived from an adult with an advanced solid tumor such as melanoma, head and neck, liver or kidney cancer. The chain uses TRBV19 and TRBJ1-3; D is ambiguous. Sequenced here: CD4+ or CD8+ T cells sorted from blood, sampled in a trial of the OX40 agonist ivuxolimab. The chain's CDR3 is CASSISQLSGNTIYF. The CDR3 DNA follows: TGTGCCAGTAGTATAAGCCAACTCTCTGGAAACACCATATATTTT.